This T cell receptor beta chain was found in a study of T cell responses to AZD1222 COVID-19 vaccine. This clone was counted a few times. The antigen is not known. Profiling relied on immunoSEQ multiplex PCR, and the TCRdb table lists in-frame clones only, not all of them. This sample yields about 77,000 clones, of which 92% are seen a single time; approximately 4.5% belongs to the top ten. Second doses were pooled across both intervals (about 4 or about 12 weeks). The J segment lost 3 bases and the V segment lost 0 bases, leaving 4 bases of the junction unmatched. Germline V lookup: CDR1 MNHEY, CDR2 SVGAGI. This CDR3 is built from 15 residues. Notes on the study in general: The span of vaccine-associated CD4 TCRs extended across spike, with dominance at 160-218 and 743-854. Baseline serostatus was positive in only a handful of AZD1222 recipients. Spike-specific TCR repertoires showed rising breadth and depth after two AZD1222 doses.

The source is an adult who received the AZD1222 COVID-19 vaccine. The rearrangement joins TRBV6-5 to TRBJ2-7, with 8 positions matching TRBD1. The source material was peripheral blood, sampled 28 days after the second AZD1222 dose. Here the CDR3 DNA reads TGTGCCAGCAGTTACTCATGGACAGGGTACTACGAGCAGTACTTC. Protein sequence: CASSYSWTGYYEQYF.